A single T cell receptor beta chain is shown here with its context. The sample comes from a study of OX40 agonist ivuxolimab in advanced cancers. The CDR3 contains 16 residues. V dropped 5 bases and J dropped 8; count of bases not matched to a gene: 11. CDR1 and CDR2 (germline): SEHNR, FQNEAQ (reference sequence). Some clones are missing from TCRdb's copy, which holds only in-frame ones; the method was immunoSEQ multiplex PCR. This table holds tens of thousands of clones, roughly 80% found once. The TCR originated in an adult with an advanced solid tumor such as melanoma, head and neck, liver or kidney cancer. V gene TRBV7-9 combines with J gene TRBJ2-1; TRBD2 matches at 11 bases. The sample here was CD4+ or CD8+ T cells sorted from blood, taken in a trial of the OX40 agonist ivuxolimab. CDR3 nucleotide sequence: TGTGCCAGCAGCCCAAGTAGCGGGAGGGCCGCATATGAGCAGTTCTTC. Translated, it gives CASSPSSGRAAYEQFF.